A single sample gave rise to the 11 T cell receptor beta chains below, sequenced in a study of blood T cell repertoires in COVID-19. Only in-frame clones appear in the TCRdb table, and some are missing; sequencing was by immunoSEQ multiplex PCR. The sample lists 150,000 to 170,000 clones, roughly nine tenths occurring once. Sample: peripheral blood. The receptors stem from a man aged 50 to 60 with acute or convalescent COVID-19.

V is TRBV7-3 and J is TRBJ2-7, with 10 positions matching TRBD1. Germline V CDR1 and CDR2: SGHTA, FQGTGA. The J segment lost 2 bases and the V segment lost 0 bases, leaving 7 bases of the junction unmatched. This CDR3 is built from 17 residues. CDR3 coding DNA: TGTGCCAGCAGCTTAACCCGGACAGGGGGAATTACCTACGAGCAGTACTTC. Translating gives CASSLTRTGGITYEQYF.

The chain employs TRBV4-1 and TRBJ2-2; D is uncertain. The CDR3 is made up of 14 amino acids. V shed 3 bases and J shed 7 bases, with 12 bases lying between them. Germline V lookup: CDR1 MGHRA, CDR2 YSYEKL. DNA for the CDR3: TGCGCCAGCAGCCATTGGGTTGAGGTCGGGGAGCTGTTTTTT. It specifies CASSHWVEVGELFF.

The CDR3 nucleotides read TGCAGTGCCGGCAGCGGCCACGAGCAGTACTTC. Its protein is CSAGSGHEQYF. The rearrangement uses TRBV20-1 and TRBJ2-7; D is possibly TRBD2 (5 bases). This CDR3 region has 11 residues. The germline V gene encodes CDR1 DFQATT and CDR2 SNEGSKA (reference sequence). The V end lost 6 bases, the J end lost 5 bases, and 11 bases lay between the germline ends.

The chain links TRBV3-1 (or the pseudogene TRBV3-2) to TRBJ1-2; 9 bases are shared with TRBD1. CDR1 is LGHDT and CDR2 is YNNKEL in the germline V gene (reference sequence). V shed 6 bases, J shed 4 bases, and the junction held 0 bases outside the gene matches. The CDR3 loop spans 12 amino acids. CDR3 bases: TGTGCCAGCAGGGGACAGGGCTATGGCTACACCTTC. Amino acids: CASRGQGYGYTF.

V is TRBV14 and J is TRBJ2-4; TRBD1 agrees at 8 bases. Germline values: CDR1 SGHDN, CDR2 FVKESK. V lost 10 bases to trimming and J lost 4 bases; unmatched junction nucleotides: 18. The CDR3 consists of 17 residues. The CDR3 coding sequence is TGTGCCACCCTAAGGATGGGGGGACAGGCCCTAAAAAACATTCAGTACTTC. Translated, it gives CATLRMGGQALKNIQYF. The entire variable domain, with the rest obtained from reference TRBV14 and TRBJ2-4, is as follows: EAGVTQFPSHSVIEKGQTVTLRCDPISGHDNLYWYRRVMGKEIKFLLHFVKESKQDESGMPNNRFLAERTGGTYSTLKVQPAELEDSGVYFCATLRMGGQALKNIQYFGAGTRLSVL.

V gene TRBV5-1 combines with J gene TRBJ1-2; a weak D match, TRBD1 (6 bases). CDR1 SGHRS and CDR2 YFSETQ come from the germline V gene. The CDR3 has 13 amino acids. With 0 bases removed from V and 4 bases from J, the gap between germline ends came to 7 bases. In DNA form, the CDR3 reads TGCGCCAGCAGCTTGGGGGGGCCCTATGGCTACACCTTC. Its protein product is CASSLGGPYGYTF.

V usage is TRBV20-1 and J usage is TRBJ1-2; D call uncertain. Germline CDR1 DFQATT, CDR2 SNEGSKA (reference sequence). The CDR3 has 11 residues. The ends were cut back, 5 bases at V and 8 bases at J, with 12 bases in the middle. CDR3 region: CSAHRSGGYTF. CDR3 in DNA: TGCAGTGCTCACCGGAGTGGGGGCTACACCTTC.

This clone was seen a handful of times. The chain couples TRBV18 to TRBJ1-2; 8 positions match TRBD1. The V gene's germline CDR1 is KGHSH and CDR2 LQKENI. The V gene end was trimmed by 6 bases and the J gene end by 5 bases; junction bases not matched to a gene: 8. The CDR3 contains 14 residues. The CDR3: CASSTRTGSYGYTF. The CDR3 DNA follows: TGTGCCAGCTCCACCCGGACAGGGTCGTATGGCTACACCTTC.

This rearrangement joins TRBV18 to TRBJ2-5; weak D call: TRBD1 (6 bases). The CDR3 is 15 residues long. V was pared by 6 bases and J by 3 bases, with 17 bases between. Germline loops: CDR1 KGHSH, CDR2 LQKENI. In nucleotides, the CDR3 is TGTGCCAGCTCCCGAATGTCGACAGGAGAAGAGACCCAGTACTTC. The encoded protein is CASSRMSTGEETQYF.

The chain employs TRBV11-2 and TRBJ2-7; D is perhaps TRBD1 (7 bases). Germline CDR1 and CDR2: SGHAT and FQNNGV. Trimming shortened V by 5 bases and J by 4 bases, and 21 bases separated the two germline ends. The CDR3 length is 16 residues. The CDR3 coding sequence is TGTGCCAGCAGCCACGCTGTCAGGGGGGAAAGGTACGAGCAGTACTTC. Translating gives CASSHAVRGERYEQYF.

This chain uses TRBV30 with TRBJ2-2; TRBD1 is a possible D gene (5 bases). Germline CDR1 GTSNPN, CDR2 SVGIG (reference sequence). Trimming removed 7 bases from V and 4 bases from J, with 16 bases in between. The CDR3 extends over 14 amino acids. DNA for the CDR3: TGTGCCTACCAGGGAAAGGTACTCACCGGGGAGCTGTTTTTT. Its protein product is CAYQGKVLTGELFF.